Listed here are 26 T cell receptor beta chains from one sample, sequenced in a study of T cell repertoires in cytomegalovirus infection (dated by TCRdb to the late 2010s). The sequencer was an Illumina HiSeq 1500. TCRdb took the public reads, trimmed them with fastp at Q25, ran MiXCR for clone calling and kept in-frame beta chains. Each record represents a unique CDR3 protein, reported with the most common genes and DNA among its rows. In this sample the table shows 150,000 to 200,000 distinct CDR3 sequences, roughly 17% of which occur a single time. In total, the top ten clones hold approximately 25% of the sample. Sequenced: CD8+ T cells from PBMCs. The receptors were sampled from a human donor in good health (CMV status not recorded). Some clones in this sample may be carry-over from other donors' samples.

The chain links TRBV7-9 to TRBJ2-7; perhaps TRBD1 as D (5 bases). This CDR3 spans 14 amino acids. CDR1 and CDR2 from the germline V gene are SEHNR and FQNEAQ (reference sequence). The ends were cut back, 5 bases at V and 5 bases at J, with 16 bases in the middle. CDR3: CASSDSYGRDEQYF. As DNA, the CDR3 is TGTGCCAGCAGCGACAGTTATGGCCGGGACGAGCAGTACTTC.

The rearrangement links TRBV29-1 to TRBJ1-3; a weak D match, TRBD1 (5 bases). Trimming shortened V by 6 bases and J by 4 bases, and 13 bases separated the two germline ends. Germline V gene data show CDR1 as SQVTM and CDR2 as ANQGSEA. This CDR3 is built from 13 residues. The CDR3 region has the DNA TGCAGCGTGTACGGGAGGGACGGAAACACCATATATTTT. Amino acids: CSVYGRDGNTIYF.

The chain joins TRBV6-2 or TRBV6-3 to TRBJ2-1, with TRBD1 as a possible D gene (6 bases). Germline V lookup: CDR1 MNHEY, CDR2 SVGEGT. V lost 9 bases, J lost 3 bases, and 21 bases lay in between. The CDR3 runs to 16 residues. The CDR3 region has the DNA TGTGCCAGTCTCCCAGGGGTTTCATATGGCTACAATGAGCAGTTCTTC. Translated, it gives CASLPGVSYGYNEQFF.

The genes are TRBV25-1 and TRBJ1-2; TRBD1 is a possible D gene (5 bases). V dropped 3 bases and J dropped 1 base, with 15 bases sitting between them. Per germline, CDR1 MGHDK and CDR2 SYGVNS. The CDR3 length is 16 residues. The CDR3 DNA is TGTGCCAGCAGTGACAAGTTACAGGACCTTAACTATGGCTACACCTTC. Translation: CASSDKLQDLNYGYTF.

This chain links TRBV6-2 or TRBV6-3 with TRBJ1-6; possible D gene TRBD1, 6 bases. Per the germline V gene, CDR1 is MNHEY and CDR2 is SVGEGT. The germline V and J ends were trimmed by 0 bases and 11 bases, with 17 bases remaining between them. The CDR3 length is 16 residues. The CDR3 is CASSYSTDSVGPPLHF. The CDR3 DNA sequence: TGTGCCAGCAGTTACTCGACGGACAGCGTCGGTCCACCCCTCCACTTT.

This clonotype was counted between two and nine times. This rearrangement joins TRBV19 to TRBJ1-5; 9 bases agree with TRBD1. Germline CDR1 LNHDA, CDR2 SQIVND (reference sequence). V was clipped by 3 bases and J by 1 base; unmatched bases: 4. The CDR3 is made up of 16 amino acids. CDR3: CASSMGTGKSNQPQHF. The DNA for the CDR3 is TGTGCCAGTAGTATGGGGACAGGGAAAAGCAATCAGCCCCAGCATTTT.

The chain joins TRBV28 to TRBJ2-3; 7 nucleotides align to TRBD1. This CDR3 has 15 residues. Germline lookup yields CDR1 MDHEN and CDR2 SYDVKM. V lost 5 bases to trimming and J lost 5 bases; unmatched junction nucleotides: 10. Here the CDR3 DNA reads TGTGCCAGCAGTCTCATTTCAGACAGGGTAGATACGCAGTATTTT. Protein sequence: CASSLISDRVDTQYF.

This clonotype was detected only a few times. This chain uses TRBV28 with TRBJ1-1, with D perhaps TRBD1 (5 bases). The CDR3 runs to 12 residues. Germline CDR1 reads MDHEN; CDR2 reads SYDVKM. Deletions cut 3 bases from V and 8 bases from J, with 10 bases between. In DNA form, the CDR3 reads TGTGCCAGCAGTTTCGGGGCTTCCGAAGCTTTCTTT. This translates into CASSFGASEAFF.

This clonotype showed up just a few times. V is TRBV12-3 or TRBV12-4 and J is TRBJ1-4, with D perhaps TRBD1 (6 bases). CDR3 length: 14 residues. The V gene lost 3 bases and the J gene lost 5 bases, with 10 bases spanning the gap. The CDR3 protein is CASSFGTRNEKLFF. In DNA form, the CDR3 reads TGTGCCAGCAGTTTTGGGACAAGGAATGAAAAACTGTTTTTT.

CDR3 bases: TGTGCCAGCAGCGTAGTTAGGCGGTACACAGATACGCAGTATTTT. It encodes CASSVVRRYTDTQYF. The V call is TRBV9, the J call TRBJ2-3; no reliable D call. V lost 0 bases and J lost 2, with 10 bases in between. Germline values: CDR1 SGDLS, CDR2 YYNGEE. The CDR3 contains 15 residues.

This clonotype has a handful of counts. The V and J genes are TRBV28 and TRBJ1-1; TRBD1 aligns across 7 bases. The CDR3 sequence is 15 residues long. V was clipped by 2 bases and J by 10 bases; unmatched bases: 13. The germline V gene encodes CDR1 MDHEN and CDR2 SYDVKM. CDR3 protein: CASSLIGGWLVGAFF. CDR3 in DNA: TGTGCCAGCAGTTTAATAGGGGGCTGGTTAGTAGGAGCTTTCTTT. The variable domain in full, completed from reference TRBV28 and TRBJ1-1, reads DVKVTQSSRYLVKRTGEKVFLECVQDMDHENMFWYRQDPGLGLRLIYFSYDVKMKEKGDIPEGYSVSREKKERFSLILESASTNQTSMYLCASSLIGGWLVGAFFGQGTRLTVV.

This rearrangement joins TRBV14 to TRBJ1-2; 11 nucleotides line up with TRBD1. Trimming cost V 5 bases and J 3 bases; bases outside gene matches: 2. Germline V lookup: CDR1 SGHDN, CDR2 FVKESK. CDR3 length: 14 amino acids. CDR3 loop: CASSVGQGDYGYTF. The CDR3 DNA is TGTGCCAGCAGCGTGGGACAGGGGGACTATGGCTACACCTTC.

V gene TRBV7-8 combines with J gene TRBJ1-1; no firm D call. Trimming stripped 5 bases from V and 1 base from J, with 14 bases between. This CDR3 is 15 amino acids long. The germline CDR1 and CDR2 sequences are SGHVS and FQNEAQ. CDR3 sequence: CASSILRGKNTEAFF. CDR3 nucleotides: TGTGCCAGCAGCATCTTAAGAGGAAAGAACACTGAAGCTTTCTTT.

This clonotype was seen a handful of times. The V gene is TRBV28, the J gene TRBJ2-2; a weak D match, TRBD2 (5 bases). Germline V gene lookup returns CDR1 MDHEN and CDR2 SYDVKM. This CDR3 contains 15 residues. The V end lost 6 bases, the J end lost 1 base, and 12 bases lay between the germline ends. The DNA of the CDR3 is TGTGCCAGCAGACCGGCGGGCCTGAACACCGGGGAGCTGTTTTTT. It specifies CASRPAGLNTGELFF.

There are a few counts of this clonotype. The chain recombines TRBV7-2 with TRBJ2-7; D remains unclear. V lost 1 base to trimming and J lost 2 bases, with 6 bases between them. There are 13 residues in the CDR3. CDR1 is SGHTA, CDR2 FQGNSA, per germline. CDR3 coding DNA: TGTGCCAGCAGCTTAGTAGAGACCTACGAGCAGTACTTC. Translation: CASSLVETYEQYF.

This chain uses TRBV2 with TRBJ2-1; TRBD2 is a possible D gene (6 bases). V lost 9 bases and J lost 2, with 20 bases in between. Germline lookup yields CDR1 SNHLY and CDR2 FYNNEI. The CDR3 extends over 16 amino acids. CDR3 in DNA: TGTGCCAGTGGAGGGAGTCCGGACGCCACCTACAATGAGCAGTTCTTC. Its translation is CASGGSPDATYNEQFF.

In this sample, this clonotype turned up many times. The chain is built from TRBV7-9 and TRBJ2-1; D is perhaps TRBD1 (5 bases). The CDR3 extends over 16 amino acids. The V end lost 5 bases, the J end lost 6 bases, and 20 bases lay between the germline ends. Germline-derived CDR1 and CDR2 are SEHNR and FQNEAQ (reference sequence). Written as DNA, the CDR3 is TGTGCCAGCAGCCCCTCCACGGGTAGGGGATTCAATGAGCAGTTCTTC. The encoded protein is CASSPSTGRGFNEQFF.

The rearrangement uses TRBV30 and TRBJ1-4; D is uncertain. Between the trimmed V and J ends, which lost 3 bases and 4 bases, there was a span of 6 bases. This CDR3 is 12 amino acids long. Germline loops: CDR1 GTSNPN, CDR2 SVGIG (reference sequence). CDR3: CAWRWDNEKLFF. The CDR3 DNA reads as TGTGCCTGGAGATGGGATAATGAAAAACTGTTTTTT.

This chain connects TRBV7-9 to TRBJ2-7; D possibly uses TRBD1 or TRBD2 (6 bases each). Trimming removed 5 bases at V and 2 bases at J, with 16 bases between. Germline V gene lookup returns CDR1 SEHNR and CDR2 FQNEAQ (reference sequence). This CDR3 is built from 15 residues. The CDR3 region is CASSPGGHGTYEQYF. The CDR3, as DNA: TGTGCCAGCAGCCCCGGGGGACACGGGACCTACGAGCAGTACTTC.

This clonotype was recorded a few times. The chain recombines TRBV6-5 with TRBJ1-1; tentative D call: TRBD1 (5 bases). This CDR3 has 14 amino acids. V lost 3 bases and J lost 6, with 14 bases in between. The V gene's germline CDR1 is MNHEY and CDR2 SVGAGI. In DNA, the CDR3 is TGTGCCAGCAGTTATCCGGACACGAGCGCTGAAGCTTTCTTT. It translates to CASSYPDTSAEAFF.

This clonotype has a handful of counts. The chain combines TRBV7-6 with TRBJ2-3; 7 bases agree with TRBD1. CDR3 length: 14 amino acids. Germline V gene data show CDR1 as SGHVS and CDR2 as FNYEAQ. V shed 5 bases, J shed 3 bases, and the junction held 5 bases outside the gene matches. The CDR3 DNA follows: TGTGCCAGCAGCCCAGACAGGGTAACAGATACGCAGTATTTT. It specifies CASSPDRVTDTQYF.

V and J are TRBV25-1 and TRBJ1-1; D is uncertain. V was clipped by 2 bases and J by 7 bases, with 8 bases between them. In germline, CDR1 is MGHDK, CDR2 SYGVNS. The CDR3 contains 12 residues. The CDR3 DNA is TGTGCCAGCAGTGAAGTCTTGAGTGAAGCTTTCTTT. It specifies CASSEVLSEAFF.

This clonotype was observed a few times. V usage is TRBV14 and J usage is TRBJ2-1; no clear D gene. The V and J ends lost 5 bases and 6 bases respectively, with 8 bases between them. Germline V gene lookup returns CDR1 SGHDN and CDR2 FVKESK. This CDR3 is 12 amino acids long. DNA of the CDR3: TGTGCCAGCAGCTGGGTTCGCAATGAGCAGTTCTTC. Translated, it gives CASSWVRNEQFF.

This clonotype was seen only a few times. J is TRBJ2-1 and V is TRBV6-5; 9 positions match TRBD1. Trimming took 2 bases from V and 8 from J; bases not matched to a gene: 7. The CDR3 sequence is 15 residues long. Germline V gene sequence: CDR1 MNHEY, CDR2 SVGAGI. CDR3 residues: CASSYQGTGFYEQFF. CDR3 sequence (DNA): TGTGCCAGCAGTTACCAAGGGACAGGGTTCTATGAGCAGTTCTTC.

This clonotype appeared a few times. This chain uses TRBV28 with TRBJ1-1; 9 nucleotides agree with TRBD1. CDR1 and CDR2 (germline): MDHEN, SYDVKM. The CDR3 consists of 14 residues. The trim removed 1 base at V and 7 bases at J, leaving 4 bases unmatched. DNA of the CDR3: TGTGCCAGCAGTTTATTCAGGACAGGGGTTGAAGCTTTCTTT. This encodes CASSLFRTGVEAFF. Together with reference TRBV28 and TRBJ1-1, the CDR3 gives the full variable domain: DVKVTQSSRYLVKRTGEKVFLECVQDMDHENMFWYRQDPGLGLRLIYFSYDVKMKEKGDIPEGYSVSREKKERFSLILESASTNQTSMYLCASSLFRTGVEAFFGQGTRLTVV.

This clonotype has only a few counts. This CDR3 is CSALDRRYNYGYTF. CDR3 in DNA: TGCAGTGCTCTTGATAGGCGATATAACTATGGCTACACCTTC. The V and J genes are TRBV20-1 and TRBJ1-2; D is uncertain. The CDR3 covers 14 residues. V dropped 5 bases and J dropped 1 base, with 14 bases sitting between them. Germline-derived CDR1 and CDR2 are DFQATT and SNEGSKA (reference sequence).